This TCR beta chain is from a study of OX40 agonist ivuxolimab in advanced cancers. General observations from the study: CD8+ T cells were the subset that, on average, had more expanded clones than CD4+. Low normalized T-cell clonal expansion was additionally recorded for some nonresponders. Dose levels from 0.1 to 3.0 mg/kg saw CD4+ and CD8+ blood T cells expand clonally by week 6.

The germline V gene encodes CDR1 ENHRY and CDR2 SYGVKD. V lost 6 bases and J lost 0, with 12 bases in between. The CDR3 runs 14 residues. As to this clone: As yet, its antigen is unknown.

Data came from immunoSEQ multiplex PCR; TCRdb stores just in-frame clones and leaves some out. The sample records 85,000 to 90,000 clones, 75% to 90% being singletons. The V call is TRBV10-3, the J call TRBJ2-7, with D perhaps matching TRBD1 or TRBD2 (6 bases each). This TCR derives from an adult with an advanced solid tumor such as melanoma, head and neck, liver or kidney cancer. Sequencing used CD4+ or CD8+ T cells sorted from blood, obtained in a trial of the OX40 agonist ivuxolimab. For the CDR3, the DNA is TGTGCCATCAGGCCGGGGGCTAGCTCCTACGAGCAGTACGTC. Translation: CAIRPGASSYEQYV.